The TCR beta chain under discussion was sequenced for a study of T cell responses to AZD1222 COVID-19 vaccine (dated by TCRdb to about 2021). As for the study more broadly: Because spike-specific TCR depth and breadth did not differ between the two schedules, AZD1222 recipients who got a second dose at roughly 4 weeks were pooled with those who got a second dose at roughly 12 weeks. A total of 230 to 250 trial participants underwent TCR sequencing, of whom roughly 210 had received two doses of AZD1222 and 26 had received two doses of the MenACWY control vaccine. Trial participants were enrolled by age into 18-55, 56-69 and 70-plus year subgroups, with about 150, 27 and 61 TCR-sequenced participants respectively. What the research found in general, with its limitations: CD4 TCRs associated with the vaccine covered the entire spike protein, and the dominant responses were in regions 160-218 and 743-854. Conclusions about previously exposed vaccinees were limited because only six or seven AZD1222 recipients were SARS-CoV-2 seropositive at baseline. A significant rise in spike-specific TCR breadth and depth was observed after two AZD1222 doses relative to day 0 and relative to MenACWY recipients. Because no day 14 peak-response samples were available, the repertoires could be characterized only after the peak T cell response. Most participants were white British and females outnumbered males, and the authors suggested that clonal diversity may have been underestimated. The 56-69-year group was small, and its depth increase did not reach significance, likely because of low power. Reportedly, close to half of the unique spike-specific TCRs recognized epitopes lying outside the regions that are mutated in the B.1.351 and B.1.1.7 variants.

On this clone itself: Its antigen remains undetermined. The sample holds no much larger clone one base away, and base qualities are not on file.

The CDR3 regions of human TCRbeta chains were analyzed by immunosequencing. The authors' pipeline ran thus. TCRs in the repertoires were matched against a reference library of SARS-CoV-2-specific TCRs that had been generated with the MIRA antigen-specificity platform. Breadth was defined as the fraction of unique TCRs that were SARS-CoV-2-associated, and depth was defined as the fraction of total T cells that were SARS-CoV-2-associated. Using the MIRA data, each spike-specific TCR was mapped to the spike region that the TCR reacts to and placed in a CD4 or CD8 class. Log10-transformed breadth and depth values were compared by one-way ANOVA with Sidak's multiple comparisons tests. TCRdb limited this immuneACCESS table to in-frame rearrangements with V and J called. A share of clones is missing; checked studies link under half to unresolved V genes, and the rest is unexplained. For V, J and clone size, that table is used; D and trimming come from the DNA. This sample holds fewer than 200,000 clones; around 92% were observed only once. The ten most abundant clones make up 8.5% to 12% of the sample.

The time point label of this sample denotes: baseline before first vaccination. Samples from vaccinated people were obtained from the UK trials COV001 and COV002, which included a single-blind randomized controlled phase 2/3 trial of AZD1222 (ChAdOx1 nCoV-19) in healthy adults. Trial participant PBMC samples were collected at day 0 and day 28 after the second dose for TCRbeta chain sequencing. The source was peripheral blood, collected on day 0 of AZD1222 vaccination. The clonotype originates from an adult in good health.

Read as DNA, the sequence is TGTGCCAGCAGCTTAGTTGGGGCAATCACTGAAGCTTTCTTT. This is translated as CASSLVGAITEAFF. Recombination connected TRBV7-9 to TRBJ1-1; the D segment could be TRBD1, given 5 matching bases. Taken from cysteine to phenylalanine, the CDR3 has 14 residues. Only the CDR3 region is kept as DNA, spanning 42 bases read in frame from base 1. Looking up the germline V gene (reference sequence) yields CDR1 SEHNR and CDR2 FQNEAQ. Relative to germline, V is 1 base shorter and J is 4 bases shorter, with 10 bases between their ends.